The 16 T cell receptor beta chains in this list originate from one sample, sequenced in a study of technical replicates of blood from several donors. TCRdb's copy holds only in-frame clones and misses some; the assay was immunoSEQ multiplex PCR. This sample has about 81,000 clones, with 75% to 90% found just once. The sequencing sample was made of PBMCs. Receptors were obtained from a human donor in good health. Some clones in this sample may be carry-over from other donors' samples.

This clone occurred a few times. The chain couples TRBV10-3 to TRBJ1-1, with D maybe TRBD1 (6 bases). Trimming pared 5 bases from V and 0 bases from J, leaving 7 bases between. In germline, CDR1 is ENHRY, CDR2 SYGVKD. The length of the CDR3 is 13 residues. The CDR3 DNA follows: TGTGCCATCAGTCAGGGGCTGAACACTGAAGCTTTCTTT. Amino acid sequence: CAISQGLNTEAFF.

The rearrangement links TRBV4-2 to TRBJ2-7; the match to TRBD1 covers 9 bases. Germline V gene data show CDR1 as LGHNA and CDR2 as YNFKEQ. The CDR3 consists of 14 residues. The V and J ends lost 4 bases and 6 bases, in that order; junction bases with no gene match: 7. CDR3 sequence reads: CASSLRDRVGEQYF. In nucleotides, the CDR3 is TGTGCCAGCAGCCTCCGGGACAGGGTTGGCGAGCAGTACTTC.

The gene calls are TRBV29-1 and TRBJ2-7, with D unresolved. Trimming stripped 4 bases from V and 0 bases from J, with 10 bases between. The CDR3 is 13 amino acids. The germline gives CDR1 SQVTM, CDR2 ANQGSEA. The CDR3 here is CSVGSGSSYEQYF. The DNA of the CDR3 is TGCAGCGTTGGTTCAGGCAGCTCCTACGAGCAGTACTTC.

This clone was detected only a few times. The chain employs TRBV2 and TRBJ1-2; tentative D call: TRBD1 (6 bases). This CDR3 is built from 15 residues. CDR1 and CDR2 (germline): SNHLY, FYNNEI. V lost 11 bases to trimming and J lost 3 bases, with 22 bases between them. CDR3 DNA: TGTGCCTCCAGACTCACAGGGCCGATGCACTATGGCTACACCTTC. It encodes CASRLTGPMHYGYTF.

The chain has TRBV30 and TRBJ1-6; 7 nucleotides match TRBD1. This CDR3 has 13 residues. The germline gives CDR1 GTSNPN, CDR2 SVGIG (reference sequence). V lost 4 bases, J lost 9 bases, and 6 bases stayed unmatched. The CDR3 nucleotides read TGTGCCTGGATAGGGGGCGGCCTTTCACCCCTCCACTTT. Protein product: CAWIGGGLSPLHF.

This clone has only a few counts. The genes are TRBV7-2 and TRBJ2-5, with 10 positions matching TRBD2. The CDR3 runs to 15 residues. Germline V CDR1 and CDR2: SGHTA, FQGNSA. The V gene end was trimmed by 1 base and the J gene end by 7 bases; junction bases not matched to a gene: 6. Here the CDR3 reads CASSLEPSGSGTQYF. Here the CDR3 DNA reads TGTGCCAGCAGCTTAGAGCCTAGCGGGAGTGGGACCCAGTACTTC.

CDR3 amino acids: CASSYSATGNEQFF. The CDR3 DNA reads TGTGCCAGCAGTTACTCCGCGACTGGAAATGAGCAGTTCTTC. The genes are TRBV6-5 and TRBJ2-1; no clear D gene. The germline V gene encodes CDR1 MNHEY and CDR2 SVGAGI. The CDR3 runs 14 residues. V was shortened by 0 bases and J by 7 bases, with 10 bases between the two germline ends.

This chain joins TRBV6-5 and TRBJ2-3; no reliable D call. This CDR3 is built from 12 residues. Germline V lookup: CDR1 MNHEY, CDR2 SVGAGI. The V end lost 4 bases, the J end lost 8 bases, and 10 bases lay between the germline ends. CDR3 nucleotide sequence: TGTGCCAGCAGTTCACACACGGGTACGCAGTATTTT. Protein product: CASSSHTGTQYF.

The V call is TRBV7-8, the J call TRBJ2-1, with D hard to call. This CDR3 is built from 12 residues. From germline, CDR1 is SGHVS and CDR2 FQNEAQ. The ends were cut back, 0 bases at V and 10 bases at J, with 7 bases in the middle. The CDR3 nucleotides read TGTGCCAGCAGCTTAGCGTTTCTAGAGCAGTTCTTC. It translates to CASSLAFLEQFF.

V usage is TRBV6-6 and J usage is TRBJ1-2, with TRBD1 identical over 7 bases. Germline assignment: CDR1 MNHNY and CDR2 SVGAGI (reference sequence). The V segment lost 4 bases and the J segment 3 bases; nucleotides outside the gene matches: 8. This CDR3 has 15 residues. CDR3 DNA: TGTGCCAGCAGTTCCGCCGGGACAGTCCACTATGGCTACACCTTC. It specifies CASSSAGTVHYGYTF.

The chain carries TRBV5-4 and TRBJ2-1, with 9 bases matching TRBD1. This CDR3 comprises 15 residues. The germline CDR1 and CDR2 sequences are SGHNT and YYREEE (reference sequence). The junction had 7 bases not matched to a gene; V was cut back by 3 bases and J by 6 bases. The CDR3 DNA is TGTGCCAGCAGCTCCCGGGACAGGGCGAGCAATGAGCAGTTCTTC. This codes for CASSSRDRASNEQFF.

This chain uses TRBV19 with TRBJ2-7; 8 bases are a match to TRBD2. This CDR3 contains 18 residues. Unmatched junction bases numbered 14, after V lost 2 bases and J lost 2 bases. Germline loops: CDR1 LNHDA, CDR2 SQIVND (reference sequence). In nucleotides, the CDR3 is TGTGCCAGTAGTATAATTGGTGGTCCTAGCGGGTACACCTACGAGCAGTACTTC. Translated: CASSIIGGPSGYTYEQYF.

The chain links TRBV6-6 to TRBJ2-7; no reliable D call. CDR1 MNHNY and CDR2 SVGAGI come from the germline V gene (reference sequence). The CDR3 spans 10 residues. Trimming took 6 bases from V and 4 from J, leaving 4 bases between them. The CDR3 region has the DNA TGTGCCAGCAGCCCGTACGAGCAGTACTTC. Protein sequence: CASSPYEQYF.

The CDR3 sequence is CASSVQGAGSEKLFF. The CDR3 DNA is TGTGCCAGCAGCGTTCAGGGAGCGGGGAGTGAAAAACTGTTTTTT. The genes are TRBV5-4 and TRBJ1-4; weak D call: TRBD1 (5 bases). V was pared by 4 bases and J by 7 bases, with 17 bases between. The CDR3 covers 15 residues. The germline CDR1 and CDR2 sequences are SGHNT and YYREEE (reference sequence).

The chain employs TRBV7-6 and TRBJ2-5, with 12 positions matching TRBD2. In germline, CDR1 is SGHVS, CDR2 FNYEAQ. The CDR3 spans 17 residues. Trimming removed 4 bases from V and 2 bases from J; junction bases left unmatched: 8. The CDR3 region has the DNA TGTGCCAGCAGCTGGAGGGGGACTAGCGGGTTTCAAGAGACCCAGTACTTC. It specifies CASSWRGTSGFQETQYF.

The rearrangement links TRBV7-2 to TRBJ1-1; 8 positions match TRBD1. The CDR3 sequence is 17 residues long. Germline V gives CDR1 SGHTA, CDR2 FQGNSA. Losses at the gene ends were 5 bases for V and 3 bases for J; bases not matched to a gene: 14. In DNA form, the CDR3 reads TGTGCCAGCAGCGGAAGGACAGGGCAATTATTGGACACTGAAGCTTTCTTT. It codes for CASSGRTGQLLDTEAFF.